These T cell receptor beta chains were read from a single sample in a study of CD8 T cells in ankylosing spondylitis. MiXCR, applied by TCRdb to the 5' RACE reads, yields one record per CDR3 protein. The data show around 450,000 distinct CDR3 sequences, about 24% seen once. Sequencing was carried out using blood, either unsorted or a sorted T cell fraction (not recorded which). All receptors derive from a male donor with ankylosing spondylitis. Each CDR3 is given with its conserved first and last residue. D genes are given only for firm matches. For some rows the clone size is stated as once, few or many, or as a class when expanded; others skip it.

TRBJ2-7,.,TRBV29-1,.,CSVDRDSPYEQYF,TGCAGCGTTGATCGCGACAGCCCCTACGAGCAGTACTTC
TRBJ1-2,.,TRBV3-1,.,CASSQDLGSHGYTF,TGTGCCAGCAGCCAAGATCTGGGGTCTCATGGCTACACCTTC
TRBJ1-4,.,TRBV3-1,few,CASSRLGRDEKLFF,TGTGCCAGCAGCCGATTGGGACGGGATGAAAAACTGTTTTTT
TRBJ2-2,.,TRBV7-8,.,CASSNFVTADTGELFF,TGTGCCAGCAGCAATTTCGTCACAGCCGACACCGGGGAGCTGTTTTTT
TRBJ1-2,.,TRBV29-1,.,CSVFPGYGYTF,TGCAGCGTTTTCCCGGGCTATGGCTACACCTTC
TRBJ2-2,TRBD2,TRBV7-9,few,CASSPGTSGITGELFF,TGTGCCAGCAGCCCGGGGACTAGCGGGATCACCGGGGAGCTGTTTTTT
TRBJ1-1,TRBD1,TRBV5-1,.,CASSLQLWTGENTEAFF,TGCGCCAGCAGCTTACAGCTCTGGACAGGGGAAAACACTGAAGCTTTCTTT
TRBJ2-1,.,TRBV2,few,CASSEASWSQSSYNEQFF,TGTGCCAGCAGTGAAGCGTCGTGGAGTCAAAGCTCCTACAATGAGCAGTTCTTC
TRBJ2-3,TRBD2,TRBV11-3,.,CASAWSGASTDTQYF,TGTGCCAGCGCCTGGAGCGGGGCTAGCACAGATACGCAGTATTTT
TRBJ2-6,.,TRBV5-1,.,CASRQAPISGANVLTF,TGCGCCAGCAGACAGGCCCCAATCTCTGGGGCCAACGTCCTGACTTTC
TRBJ2-1,TRBD1,TRBV6-1,.,CASSKPGTDYNEQFF,TGTGCCAGCAGTAAACCCGGGACAGATTACAATGAGCAGTTCTTC
TRBJ2-1,TRBD1,TRBV7-6,once,CASSLDSGTGGDEQFF,TGTGCCAGCAGCTTAGACTCAGGGACAGGGGGCGATGAGCAGTTCTTC
TRBJ2-5,.,TRBV5-1,.,CASSSQGQAQETQYF,TGCGCCAGCAGCTCCCAAGGACAAGCCCAAGAGACCCAGTACTTC
TRBJ2-1,.,TRBV15,.,CATSRDRQTANEQFF,TGTGCCACCAGCAGAGATAGGCAGACAGCCAATGAGCAGTTCTTC
TRBJ2-3,.,TRBV11-2,few,CASSPMAPDTDTQYF,TGTGCCAGCAGCCCGATGGCCCCAGACACAGATACGCAGTATTTT
TRBJ2-7,TRBD1,TRBV2,few,CASSEGTGREQYF,TGTGCCAGCAGTGAAGGGACAGGGCGAGAGCAGTACTTC
TRBJ2-3,.,TRBV20-1,.,CSARVGSYSTDTQYF,TGCAGTGCTAGAGTAGGCTCCTACAGCACAGATACGCAGTATTTT
TRBJ1-4,.,TRBV9,.,CASSVSGTGDEKLFF,TGTGCCAGCAGCGTATCCGGGACGGGAGATGAAAAACTGTTTTTT
TRBJ2-5,.,TRBV9,.,CASSRTELETQYF,TGTGCCAGCAGCCGGACAGAACTAGAGACCCAGTACTTC
TRBJ2-1,TRBD1,TRBV29-1,.,CSVAGQAKAPNEQFF,TGCAGCGTGGCCGGACAGGCGAAGGCTCCCAATGAGCAGTTCTTC
TRBJ2-3,.,TRBV11-1,.,CASSGGRGAYGDTQYF,TGTGCCAGCAGCGGAGGGAGAGGGGCTTATGGAGATACGCAGTATTTT
TRBJ1-2,.,TRBV15,.,CATSRDLYSDYGYTF,TGTGCCACCAGCAGAGATCTCTATTCAGATTATGGCTACACCTTC
TRBJ2-1,TRBD2,TRBV4-1,few,CASSPPPGTSGSTLLYNEQFF,TGCGCCAGCAGCCCTCCACCGGGGACTAGCGGGAGTACCCTCCTTTACAATGAGCAGTTCTTC
TRBJ2-1,TRBD1,TRBV20-1,few,CSAPPRGLGYNEQFF,TGCAGTGCTCCCCCAAGGGGGCTCGGGTACAATGAGCAGTTCTTC
TRBJ1-1,.,TRBV18,.,CASSPRSGYEAFF,TGTGCCAGCTCACCAAGGTCGGGATATGAAGCTTTCTTT
TRBJ2-2,.,TRBV4-1,few,CASSPPYGELFF,TGCGCCAGCAGCCCGCCGTACGGGGAGCTGTTTTTT
TRBJ2-2,.,TRBV5-5,.,CASRKSSADTGELFF,TGTGCCAGCAGGAAATCTAGCGCGGACACCGGGGAGCTGTTTTTT
TRBJ2-1,TRBD1,TRBV11-3,many,CASSMMIGQGNEQFF,TGTGCCAGCAGCATGATGATAGGACAGGGGAATGAGCAGTTCTTC
TRBJ2-7,TRBD2,TRBV5-1,.,CASSPASGRTFEQYF,TGCGCCAGCAGTCCAGCTAGCGGGAGGACCTTCGAGCAGTACTTC
TRBJ1-2,TRBD1,TRBV5-1,.,CASSLRQGEPHGYTF,TGCGCCAGCAGCCTGCGACAGGGAGAACCGCATGGCTACACCTTC
TRBJ2-2,TRBD2,TRBV4-1,.,CASSQEVLAGGSWTPNTGELFF,TGCGCCAGCAGCCAAGAAGTACTAGCGGGAGGTTCTTGGACCCCTAACACCGGGGAGCTGTTTTTT
TRBJ2-1,.,TRBV20-1,.,CSASLGGTYNEQFF,TGCAGTGCTAGCCTTGGCGGCACCTACAATGAGCAGTTCTTC
TRBJ2-7,.,TRBV15,.,CATSRAGTGEQYF,TGTGCCACCAGCAGGGCCGGGACGGGAGAGCAGTACTTC
TRBJ2-5,TRBD1,TRBV20-1,.,CSGLNRGQETQYF,TGCAGTGGGCTAAACAGGGGGCAAGAGACCCAGTACTTC
TRBJ1-5,TRBD1,TRBV15,.,CATSREGGTNQPQHF,TGTGCCACCAGCAGAGAAGGGGGCACCAATCAGCCCCAGCATTTT
TRBJ2-7,TRBD2,TRBV3-1,.,CASSQEVRTGGDEQYF,TGTGCCAGCAGCCAAGAAGTAAGGACGGGAGGGGACGAGCAGTACTTC
TRBJ2-1,TRBD2,TRBV5-1,.,CASSLGSGGPSNEQFF,TGCGCCAGCAGCTTGGGGTCGGGAGGGCCTTCTAATGAGCAGTTCTTC
TRBJ2-2,TRBD2,TRBV12-3/TRBV12-4,.,CASNPKTSGSVTGELFF,TGTGCCAGCAACCCAAAGACTAGCGGGAGTGTGACCGGGGAGCTGTTTTTT
TRBJ1-4,.,TRBV20-1,few,CSARVNGTIGEKLFF,TGCAGTGCTAGAGTGAACGGGACGATCGGTGAAAAACTGTTTTTT
TRBJ2-1,.,TRBV5-1,.,CASSLAQRNYNEQFF,TGCGCCAGCAGCTTGGCCCAGCGGAATTACAATGAGCAGTTCTTC
TRBJ2-7,.,TRBV20-1,few,CSASDRSYEQYF,TGCAGTGCTAGTGACAGGTCCTACGAGCAGTACTTC
TRBJ1-2,.,TRBV10-2,.,CASSEWGYGYTF,TGCGCCAGCAGTGAGTGGGGGTATGGCTACACCTTC
TRBJ2-3,TRBD2,TRBV5-6,few,CASSGLAGLLTDTQYF,TGTGCCAGCAGCGGACTAGCGGGCCTCCTCACAGATACGCAGTATTTT
TRBJ2-7,.,TRBV5-6,.,CASSGPGEQYF,TGTGCCAGCAGCGGACCCGGGGAGCAGTACTTC
TRBJ2-3,.,TRBV12-5,once,CASEGGGSTDTQYF,TGTGCTAGTGAGGGAGGAGGGAGCACAGATACGCAGTATTTT